A selection of T cell receptor beta chains follows, all from one sample in a study of blood T cell repertoires in COVID-19. Data came from immunoSEQ multiplex PCR; TCRdb stores just in-frame clones and leaves some out. The sample shows roughly 64,000 clones, roughly two thirds of them seen only once. Source material: PBMCs or T cells enriched from blood (not recorded which). These receptors were collected from a woman aged 60-75 years who had been exposed to COVID-19. Each CDR3 is given with its conserved first and last residue. D genes are given only for firm matches. Expanded clones are given a class, and other clones once, few, many or no size at all.

abundance: -; d_gene: -; v_gene: TRBV28; j_gene: TRBJ1-1; CDR3nt: TGTGCCAGCAGTTTCAGTCAATTGAACACTGAAGCTTTCTTT; CDR3aa: CASSFSQLNTEAFF
abundance: -; d_gene: TRBD1; v_gene: TRBV6-5; j_gene: TRBJ1-2; CDR3nt: TGTGCCAGCAGGTTAGAACAGGGGTCCAACTATGGCTACACCTTC; CDR3aa: CASRLEQGSNYGYTF
abundance: -; d_gene: -; v_gene: TRBV30; j_gene: TRBJ1-1; CDR3nt: TGTGCCTGGAGTGTTACGGAGGAGAACACTGAAGCTTTCTTT; CDR3aa: CAWSVTEENTEAFF
abundance: once; d_gene: TRBD2; v_gene: TRBV28; j_gene: TRBJ2-5; CDR3nt: TGTGCCAGCAGTTTATCCGGACTCCGGGGGGGGACCCAGTACTTC; CDR3aa: CASSLSGLRGGTQYF
abundance: many; d_gene: -; v_gene: TRBV15; j_gene: TRBJ2-1; CDR3nt: TGTGCCACCTCAGGGCCCTTCAGCTCCTACAATGAGCAGTTCTTC; CDR3aa: CATSGPFSSYNEQFF
abundance: once; d_gene: -; v_gene: TRBV2; j_gene: TRBJ2-7; CDR3nt: TGTGCCAGCCGGACACTAAACTCCTACGAGCAGTACTTC; CDR3aa: CASRTLNSYEQYF
abundance: -; d_gene: -; v_gene: TRBV28; j_gene: TRBJ1-4; CDR3nt: TGTGCCAGCAGTTTCAGGGGTTTAGAAAAACTGTTTTTT; CDR3aa: CASSFRGLEKLFF
abundance: -; d_gene: -; v_gene: TRBV6-1; j_gene: TRBJ1-1; CDR3nt: TGTGCCAGCAGTGATGGGGTGGGGGGGGCTGAAGCTTTCTTT; CDR3aa: CASSDGVGGAEAFF
abundance: once; d_gene: TRBD1; v_gene: TRBV24-1; j_gene: TRBJ2-1; CDR3nt: TGTGCCACCAGTGACGACAGGGATCATGAGCAGTTCTTC; CDR3aa: CATSDDRDHEQFF
abundance: -; d_gene: TRBD1; v_gene: TRBV5-8; j_gene: TRBJ1-6; CDR3nt: TGTGCCAGCATGCCGGGACAGGTCAATTCACCCCTCCACTTT; CDR3aa: CASMPGQVNSPLHF
abundance: -; d_gene: -; v_gene: TRBV11-2; j_gene: TRBJ1-2; CDR3nt: TGTGCCAGCAGCTCAAGGGGTGGCTATGGCTACACCTTC; CDR3aa: CASSSRGGYGYTF
abundance: -; d_gene: -; v_gene: TRBV5-1; j_gene: TRBJ2-2; CDR3nt: TGCGCCAGCAGGAGACCGGGTACCGGGGAGCTGTTTTTT; CDR3aa: CASRRPGTGELFF
abundance: -; d_gene: TRBD1; v_gene: TRBV24-1; j_gene: TRBJ2-3; CDR3nt: TGTGCCACCAGTGATTCGCTGACAGGGGGCCACACAGATACGCAGTATTTT; CDR3aa: CATSDSLTGGHTDTQYF
abundance: many; d_gene: TRBD1; v_gene: TRBV2; j_gene: TRBJ1-2; CDR3nt: TGTGCCAGCAGTGTCCGGGACAGCATCCTTTCTAACTATGGCTACACCTTC; CDR3aa: CASSVRDSILSNYGYTF
abundance: few; d_gene: -; v_gene: TRBV5-1; j_gene: TRBJ1-2; CDR3nt: TGCGCCAGCAGCCCCAGTGTAAACTATGGCTACACCTTC; CDR3aa: CASSPSVNYGYTF
abundance: few; d_gene: -; v_gene: TRBV4-3; j_gene: TRBJ2-3; CDR3nt: TGCGCCAGCAGCCAAGGGGGCGGTAGCACAGATACGCAGTATTTT; CDR3aa: CASSQGGGSTDTQYF
abundance: few; d_gene: TRBD1; v_gene: TRBV20-1; j_gene: TRBJ1-2; CDR3nt: TGCAGTGCTAGTCAGACAGGGGGAAGAGGCTACACCTTC; CDR3aa: CSASQTGGRGYTF
abundance: -; d_gene: -; v_gene: TRBV5-1; j_gene: TRBJ2-2; CDR3nt: TGCGCCAGCAACAGCAACGGTAACACCGGGGAGCTGTTTTTT; CDR3aa: CASNSNGNTGELFF
abundance: -; d_gene: -; v_gene: TRBV5-8; j_gene: TRBJ1-5; CDR3nt: TGTGCCAGCAGCACGGACTGGAGCAATCAGCCCCAGCATTTT; CDR3aa: CASSTDWSNQPQHF
abundance: -; d_gene: TRBD2; v_gene: TRBV6-5; j_gene: TRBJ2-7; CDR3nt: TGTGCCAGCAGTTACGGCGGGGGAGGCTACGAGCAGTACTTC; CDR3aa: CASSYGGGGYEQYF
abundance: -; d_gene: -; v_gene: TRBV7-9; j_gene: TRBJ2-5; CDR3nt: TGTGCCAGCAGCCCAGGGAAGGAGACCCAGTACTTC; CDR3aa: CASSPGKETQYF
abundance: -; d_gene: -; v_gene: TRBV15; j_gene: TRBJ1-4; CDR3nt: TGTGCCACCAGCAGAAGGACAGCAACTAATGAAAAACTGTTTTTT; CDR3aa: CATSRRTATNEKLFF
abundance: -; d_gene: -; v_gene: TRBV30; j_gene: TRBJ1-5; CDR3nt: TGTGCCTGGAGTGTCGGGGGCAATCAGCCCCAGCATTTT; CDR3aa: CAWSVGGNQPQHF
abundance: -; d_gene: -; v_gene: TRBV7-9; j_gene: TRBJ1-1; CDR3nt: TGTGCCAGCAGCCTCTCGCATACAGGATTGAACACTGAAGCTTTCTTT; CDR3aa: CASSLSHTGLNTEAFF
abundance: -; d_gene: TRBD2; v_gene: TRBV29-1; j_gene: TRBJ2-2; CDR3nt: TGCAGCGTTGGCCCCTGGGGAGGTGCGGGAGGCGGGGAGCTGTTTTTT; CDR3aa: CSVGPWGGAGGGELFF
abundance: -; d_gene: TRBD2; v_gene: TRBV6-2/TRBV6-3; j_gene: TRBJ2-2; CDR3nt: TGTGCCAGCAGTCCGACTAGCGGGATAACCGGGGAGCTGTTTTTT; CDR3aa: CASSPTSGITGELFF
abundance: -; d_gene: -; v_gene: TRBV27; j_gene: TRBJ1-5; CDR3nt: TGTGCCAGCTCTTTCCAGGGAGGGGAGGGCAATCAGCCCCAGCATTTT; CDR3aa: CASSFQGGEGNQPQHF
abundance: once; d_gene: -; v_gene: TRBV28; j_gene: TRBJ2-5; CDR3nt: TGTGCCAGCACCCCCCTCGGGGAAGAGACCCAGTACTTC; CDR3aa: CASTPLGEETQYF
abundance: -; d_gene: TRBD2; v_gene: TRBV5-1; j_gene: TRBJ2-1; CDR3nt: TGCGCCAGCAGTGGTCCCGGGGTACCGGGGGGTGAGCAGTTCTTC; CDR3aa: CASSGPGVPGGEQFF
abundance: -; d_gene: TRBD2; v_gene: TRBV28; j_gene: TRBJ2-4; CDR3nt: TGTGCCAGCAGATCAATAGCGGGCCAACTAGCCAAAAACATTCAGTACTTC; CDR3aa: CASRSIAGQLAKNIQYF
abundance: -; d_gene: -; v_gene: TRBV20-1; j_gene: TRBJ1-2; CDR3nt: TGCAGTGCCTGGGGGGACTATGGCTACACCTTC; CDR3aa: CSAWGDYGYTF
abundance: -; d_gene: TRBD1; v_gene: TRBV4-3; j_gene: TRBJ2-7; CDR3nt: TGCGCCAGCAGCCAAGAGTCTTCACAGGGGTACGAGCAGTACTTC; CDR3aa: CASSQESSQGYEQYF
abundance: -; d_gene: TRBD2; v_gene: TRBV30; j_gene: TRBJ2-1; CDR3nt: TGTGCCTGGAGTGTCGGGGCGGGAGGTAAAAGCCGTCTCAATGAGCAGTTCTTC; CDR3aa: CAWSVGAGGKSRLNEQFF
abundance: -; d_gene: -; v_gene: TRBV19; j_gene: TRBJ2-2; CDR3nt: TGTGCCAGTAGTGTTAGAGTTGGGGGCGCGAACACCGGGGAGCTGTTTTTT; CDR3aa: CASSVRVGGANTGELFF
abundance: -; d_gene: -; v_gene: TRBV11-3; j_gene: TRBJ2-1; CDR3nt: TGTGCCAGCAGCTTAGATCGGTTAGGACTTACGAGCTCCTACAATGAGCAGTTCTTC; CDR3aa: CASSLDRLGLTSSYNEQFF
abundance: few; d_gene: -; v_gene: TRBV5-3; j_gene: TRBJ1-4; CDR3nt: TGTGCCAGAAGCCGAAGGGAGGGGGGTGAAAAACTGTTTTTT; CDR3aa: CARSRREGGEKLFF